This T cell receptor beta chain is from a study of beta chain features in type 1 diabetes. Study-wide results and caveats: People with Type 1 diabetes carried modestly yet significantly shorter TCRB CDR3s in all four CD4+ subsets.

Isolated RNA was reverse transcribed in full, so expressed TCRB transcripts were sequenced. Data came from immunoSEQ multiplex PCR; TCRdb stores just in-frame clones and leaves some out. Here the sample spans around 250,000 clones, 11% to 15% being singletons. The length of the CDR3 is 14 residues. In germline, CDR1 is SNHLY, CDR2 FYNNEI. After removal of 5 bases from V and 7 bases from J, the junction contained 10 bases not matched to a gene. To note about this clone: The antigen is unknown.

Sequencing was done on a sample of naive CD4+ T cells from blood. The source is a young man with type 1 diabetes. V and J are TRBV2 and TRBJ1-2; 7 nucleotides line up with TRBD1. The CDR3 protein is CASSYDRAVGGYTF. The CDR3 DNA reads TGTGCCAGCAGTTACGACAGGGCGGTAGGTGGCTACACCTTC.